In this sample, the clone carrying this T cell receptor beta chain turned up once. The repertoire was sequenced with immunoSEQ multiplex PCR; TCRdb's copy has only in-frame clones and lacks some. The repertoire includes 80,000 to 130,000 clones, about 90% of them detected once, and under 3% sits in the top ten. The source of the sample is a study of siplizumab effects on memory and regulatory T cells. CDR3 size: 11 residues. Trimming cost V 7 bases and J 1 base, with 4 bases left between them. Germline CDR1 and CDR2: MNHEY and SVGAGI. The clonotype was recovered from a human donor in good health. Some clones in this sample may be carry-over from other donors' samples. The source material was CD4+ T cells sorted from blood. The chain employs TRBV6-5 and TRBJ1-1; D not certain. This chain's CDR3 is CASTSNTEAFF. The CDR3 DNA reads as TGTGCCAGCACGTCGAACACTGAAGCTTTCTTT.